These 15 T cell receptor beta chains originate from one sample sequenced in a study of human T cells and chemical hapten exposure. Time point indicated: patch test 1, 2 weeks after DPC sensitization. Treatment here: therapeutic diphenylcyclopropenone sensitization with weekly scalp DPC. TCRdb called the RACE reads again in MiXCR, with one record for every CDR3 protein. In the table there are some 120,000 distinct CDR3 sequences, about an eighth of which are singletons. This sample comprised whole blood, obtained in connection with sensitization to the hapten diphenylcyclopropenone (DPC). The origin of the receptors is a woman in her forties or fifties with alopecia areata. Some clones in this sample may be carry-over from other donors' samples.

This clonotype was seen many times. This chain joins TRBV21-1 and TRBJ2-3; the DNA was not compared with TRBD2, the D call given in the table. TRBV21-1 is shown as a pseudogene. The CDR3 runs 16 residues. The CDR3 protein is CASSESLFTCTDTQYF. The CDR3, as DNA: TGTGCCAGCAGCGAGTCCCTTTTTACCTGCACAGATACGCAGTATTTT.

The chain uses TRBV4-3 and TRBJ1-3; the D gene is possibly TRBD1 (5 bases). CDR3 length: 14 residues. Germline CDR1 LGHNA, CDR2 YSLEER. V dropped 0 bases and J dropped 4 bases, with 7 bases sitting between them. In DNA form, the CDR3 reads TGCGCCAGCAGCCAAGACGGGACGGGAAACACCATATATTTT. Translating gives CASSQDGTGNTIYF.

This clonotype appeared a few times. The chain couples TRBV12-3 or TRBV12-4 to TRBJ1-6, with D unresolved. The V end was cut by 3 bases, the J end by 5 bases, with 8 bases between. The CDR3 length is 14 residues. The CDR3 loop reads CASSFWRNNSPLHF. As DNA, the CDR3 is TGTGCCAGCAGTTTTTGGCGAAATAATTCACCCCTCCACTTT.

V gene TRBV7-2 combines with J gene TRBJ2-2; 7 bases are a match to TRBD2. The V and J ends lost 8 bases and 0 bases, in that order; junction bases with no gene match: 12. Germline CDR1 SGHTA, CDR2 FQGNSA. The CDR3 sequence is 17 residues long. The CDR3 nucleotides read TGTGCCAGCCCCTTGGGAGGGGCATCACCGAACACCGGGGAGCTGTTTTTT. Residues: CASPLGGASPNTGELFF.

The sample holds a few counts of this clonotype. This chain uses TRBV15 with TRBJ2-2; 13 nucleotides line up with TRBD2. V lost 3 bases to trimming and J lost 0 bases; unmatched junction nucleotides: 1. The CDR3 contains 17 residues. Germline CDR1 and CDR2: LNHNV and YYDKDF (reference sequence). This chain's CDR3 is CATSRGLAGSNTGELFF. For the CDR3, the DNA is TGTGCCACCAGCAGGGGACTAGCGGGATCGAACACCGGGGAGCTGTTTTTT.

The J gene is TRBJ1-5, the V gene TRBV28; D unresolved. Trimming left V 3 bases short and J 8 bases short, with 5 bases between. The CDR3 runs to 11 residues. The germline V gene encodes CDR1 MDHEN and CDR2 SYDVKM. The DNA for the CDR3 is TGTGCCAGCAGTTTTCTCGAGCCCCAGCATTTT. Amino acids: CASSFLEPQHF.

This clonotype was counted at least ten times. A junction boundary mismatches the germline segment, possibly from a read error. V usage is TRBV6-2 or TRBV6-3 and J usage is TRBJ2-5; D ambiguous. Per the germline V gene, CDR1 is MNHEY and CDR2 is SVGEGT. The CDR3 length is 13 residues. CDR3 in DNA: TGTGCCAGCAGTTACTCGGCCCAAGGGACCCAGTACTTC. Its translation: CASSYSAQGTQYF.

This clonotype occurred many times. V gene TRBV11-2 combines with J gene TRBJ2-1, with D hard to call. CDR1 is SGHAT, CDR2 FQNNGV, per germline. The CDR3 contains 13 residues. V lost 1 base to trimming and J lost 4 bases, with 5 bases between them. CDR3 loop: CASSLAEYNEQFF. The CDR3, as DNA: TGTGCCAGCAGCTTAGCGGAGTACAATGAGCAGTTCTTC.

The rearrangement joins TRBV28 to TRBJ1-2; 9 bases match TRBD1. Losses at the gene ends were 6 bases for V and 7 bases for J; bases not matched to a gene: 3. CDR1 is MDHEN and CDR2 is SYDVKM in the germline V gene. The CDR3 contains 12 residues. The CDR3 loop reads CASRTGGVGYTF. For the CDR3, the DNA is TGTGCCAGCAGGACAGGGGGAGTTGGCTACACCTTC.

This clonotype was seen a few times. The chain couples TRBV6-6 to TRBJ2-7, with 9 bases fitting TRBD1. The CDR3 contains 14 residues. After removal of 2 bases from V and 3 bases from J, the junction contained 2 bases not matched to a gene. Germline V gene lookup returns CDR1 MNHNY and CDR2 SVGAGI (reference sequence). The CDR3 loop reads CASSYGQGIYEQYF. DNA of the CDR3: TGTGCCAGCAGTTACGGACAGGGGATCTACGAGCAGTACTTC.

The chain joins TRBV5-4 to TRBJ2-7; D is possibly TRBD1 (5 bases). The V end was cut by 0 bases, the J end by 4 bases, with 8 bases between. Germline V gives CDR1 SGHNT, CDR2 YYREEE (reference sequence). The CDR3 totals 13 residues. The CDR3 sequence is CASSLDRNYEQYF. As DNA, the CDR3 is TGTGCCAGCAGCTTGGACAGGAATTACGAGCAGTACTTC.

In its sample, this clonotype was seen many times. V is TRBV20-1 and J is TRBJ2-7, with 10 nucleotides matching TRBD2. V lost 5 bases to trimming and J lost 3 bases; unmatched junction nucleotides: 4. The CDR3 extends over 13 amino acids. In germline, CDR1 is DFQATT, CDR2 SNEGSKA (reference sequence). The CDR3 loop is CSALAGEGYEQYF. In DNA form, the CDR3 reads TGCAGTGCTCTAGCGGGAGAAGGCTACGAGCAGTACTTC.

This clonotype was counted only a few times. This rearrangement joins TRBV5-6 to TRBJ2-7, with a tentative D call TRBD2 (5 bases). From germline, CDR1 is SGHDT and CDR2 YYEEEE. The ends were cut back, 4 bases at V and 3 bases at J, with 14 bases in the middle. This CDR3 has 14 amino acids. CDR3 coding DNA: TGTGCCAGCAGCCCCGGGATGCTCGACTACGAGCAGTACTTC. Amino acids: CASSPGMLDYEQYF.

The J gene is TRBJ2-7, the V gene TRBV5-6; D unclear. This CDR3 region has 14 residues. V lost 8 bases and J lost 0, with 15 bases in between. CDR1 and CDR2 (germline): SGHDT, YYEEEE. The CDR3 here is CARRTDQTSYEQYF. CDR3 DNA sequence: TGTGCCAGAAGAACGGACCAAACCTCCTACGAGCAGTACTTC.

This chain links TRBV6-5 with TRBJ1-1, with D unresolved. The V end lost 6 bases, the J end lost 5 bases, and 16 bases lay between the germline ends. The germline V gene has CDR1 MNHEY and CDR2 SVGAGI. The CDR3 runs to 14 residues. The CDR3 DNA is TGTGCCAGCAGCCGACCCGATGCTAAAACTGAAGCTTTCTTT. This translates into CASSRPDAKTEAFF.